The sample holds many counts of the clone carrying this T cell receptor (beta chain). This specimen belongs to a study of regulatory T cells in long-lasting Graves disease. Study in general: Freshly diagnosed Graves' patients had used antithyroid drugs for under 3 months.

CDR3 regions were amplified by Arm-PCR using iRepertoire HTBI primers to build TCR beta libraries. TCRdb independently ran MiXCR on the multiplex PCR reads; one entry per CDR3 protein. The sample has about 460,000 distinct CDR3 sequences, about 14% seen once. Documented time point: newly diagnosed GD, antithyroid drugs for less than 3 months. Construction of the TCR library relied on RNA isolated from PBMCs. These data were likewise used in another study, on T cells in Graves' hyperthyroidism and ophthalmopathy.

This TCR derives from a woman aged 50 to 60 with Graves disease. This specimen consisted of peripheral blood mononuclear cells (PBMCs), obtained at new diagnosis, from a patient treated with antithyroid drugs.

CDR3 loop: CASSPRASGYNEQFF. As DNA, the CDR3 is TGTGCCAGCAGCCCAAGGGCTAGCGGTTACAATGAGCAGTTCTTC. V and J are TRBV7-2 and TRBJ2-1; TRBD2 agrees at 7 bases. Germline V lookup: CDR1 SGHTA, CDR2 FQGNSA. The CDR3 contains 15 residues. J lost 4 bases, V lost 5 bases, and 8 bases had no gene match. Drawing the rest from reference TRBV7-2 and TRBJ2-1, the complete variable domain is GAGVSQSPSNKVTEKGKDVELRCDPISGHTALYWYRQSLGQGLEFLIYFQGNSAPDKSGLPSDRFSAERTGGSVSTLTIQRTQQEDSAVYLCASSPRASGYNEQFFGPGTRLTVL.